Shown below are 13 T cell receptor beta chains from a single sample sequenced in a study of T cell responses to AZD1222 COVID-19 vaccine. The repertoire was sequenced with immunoSEQ multiplex PCR; TCRdb's copy has only in-frame clones and lacks some. Of roughly 120,000 clones in the sample, about 90% are singletons; the top ten hold roughly a tenth. The sample was peripheral blood, taken on day 0 of AZD1222 vaccination. The receptors here all came from an adult in good health.

The chain carries TRBV9 and TRBJ2-7; 10 bases map to TRBD2. The junction had 5 bases not matched to a gene; V was cut back by 2 bases and J by 0 bases. This CDR3 has 16 residues. Germline-derived CDR1 and CDR2 are SGDLS and YYNGEE. CDR3: CASSVEAGGYSYEQYF. The CDR3 nucleotides read TGTGCCAGCAGCGTGGAAGCGGGGGGGTACTCCTACGAGCAGTACTTC.

This clone was counted a single time. The sample carries other DNA sequences with the same CDR3. The V gene is TRBV7-9, the J gene TRBJ2-1, with D unresolved. Per germline, CDR1 SEHNR and CDR2 FQNEAQ (reference sequence). V was pared by 0 bases and J by 10 bases, with 4 bases between. CDR3 length equals 11 residues. The CDR3: CASSLAGEQFF. CDR3 coding DNA: TGTGCCAGCAGCTTAGCTGGCGAGCAGTTCTTC.

The table lists this clone with a count of one. One end of the junction varies from germline; a read error may be responsible. The chain links TRBV24-1 to TRBJ2-7, with TRBD1 matching over 7 bases. The germline V gene has CDR1 KGHDR and CDR2 SFDVKD. The length of the CDR3 is 13 residues. The CDR3 sequence is CATVGTENYEQYF. The CDR3 nucleotides read TGTGCCACCGTGGGGACAGAAAATTACGAGCAGTACTTT.

Written as DNA, the CDR3 is TGTGCCAGCAAGACAGGGGGATCACCCCTCCACTTT. This sequence encodes CASKTGGSPLHF. J is TRBJ1-6 and V is TRBV27; 9 bases are a match to TRBD1. V was clipped by 7 bases and J by 10 bases; unmatched bases: 2. Germline CDR1 reads MNHEY; CDR2 reads SMNVEV (reference sequence). The CDR3 is 12 residues long.

The chain combines TRBV14 with TRBJ2-7; maybe TRBD2 (6 bases). Per the germline V gene, CDR1 is SGHDN and CDR2 is FVKESK. Trimming cost V 4 bases and J 6 bases, with 16 bases left between them. The CDR3 contains 14 residues. Here the CDR3 reads CASSRGVYSGEQYF. The CDR3 DNA reads TGTGCCAGCAGCCGGGGGGTTTACTCTGGCGAGCAGTACTTC.

V gene TRBV11-3 combines with J gene TRBJ2-1; D unresolved. Per germline, CDR1 SGHNT and CDR2 YENEEA. The V and J ends lost 1 base and 5 bases respectively, with 12 bases between them. The CDR3 runs to 15 residues. The CDR3 DNA sequence: TGTGCCAGCAGCTTAGTCGGTTCGGATAACAATGAGCAGTTCTTC. It codes for CASSLVGSDNNEQFF.

This clone was picked up a small number of times. The chain couples TRBV19 to TRBJ2-5; no firm D call. Germline V gene data show CDR1 as LNHDA and CDR2 as SQIVND (reference sequence). With 5 bases removed from V and 2 bases from J, the gap between germline ends came to 9 bases. CDR3 length: 13 residues. The CDR3 DNA is TGTGCCAGTAGTCCGGCGGCACAAGAGACCCAGTACTTC. It yields the protein CASSPAAQETQYF.

The J gene is TRBJ2-7, the V gene TRBV27, with 7 bases fitting TRBD1. The CDR3 totals 15 residues. With 5 bases clipped from V and 4 bases from J, the junction kept 11 bases outside the gene matches. Germline-derived CDR1 and CDR2 are MNHEY and SMNVEV (reference sequence). CDR3 amino acids: CASSPRHRGIYEQYF. In nucleotides, the CDR3 is TGTGCCAGCAGTCCACGCCACAGGGGTATATACGAGCAGTACTTC.

The chain joins TRBV18 to TRBJ1-2; D gene uncertain. Trimming left V 10 bases short and J 0 bases short, with 12 bases between. Germline CDR1 reads KGHSH; CDR2 reads LQKENI. This CDR3 contains 13 residues. CDR3 DNA: TGTGCCACCGAGTTTTGGTCTAACTATGGCTACACCTTC. This sequence encodes CATEFWSNYGYTF.

This clone was detected a few times. The chain has TRBV28 and TRBJ1-2; TRBD1 aligns across 9 bases. V lost 3 bases to trimming and J lost 2 bases; unmatched junction nucleotides: 7. This CDR3 region has 16 residues. Looked up from germline, CDR1 is MDHEN and CDR2 is SYDVKM. The CDR3 region has the DNA TGTGCCAGCAGTTTGCTCTACGGACAGGGGAACTATGGCTACACCTTC. Amino acid sequence: CASSLLYGQGNYGYTF.

The chain employs TRBV13 and TRBJ2-7, with 9 bases lining up with TRBD1. V trimming: 5 bases; J trimming: 6 bases; junction bases outside the gene matches: 17. CDR1 and CDR2 from the germline V gene are PRHDT and FYEKMQ (reference sequence). This CDR3 is built from 17 residues. The CDR3, as DNA: TGTGCCAGCAGCAACTGTACCGGGACAGGGCCTCGGTGCGAGCAGTACTTC. This encodes CASSNCTGTGPRCEQYF.

V gene TRBV4-1 combines with J gene TRBJ2-6; no reliable D call. The germline V gene encodes CDR1 MGHRA and CDR2 YSYEKL. V was cut by 4 bases and J by 0 bases, with 7 bases left in between. The CDR3 totals 15 residues. CDR3 DNA sequence: TGCGCCAGCAGCCGAGGATACTCTGGGGCCAACGTCCTGACTTTC. Encoded protein: CASSRGYSGANVLTF.

The chain is built from TRBV4-2 and TRBJ1-6; 7 bases match TRBD1. The CDR3 has 15 residues. Germline V lookup: CDR1 LGHNA, CDR2 YNFKEQ. V shed 3 bases and J 9 bases; nucleotides not matched to a gene: 8. The CDR3 is CASSQAGGIVSPLHF. Here the CDR3 DNA reads TGTGCCAGCAGCCAGGCAGGGGGTATAGTTTCACCCCTCCACTTT.